This T cell receptor (beta chain) stems from a study of T cells in Graves' hyperthyroidism and ophthalmopathy. The wider study: Any treatment followed the collection of peripheral blood at initial diagnosis.

This clonotype was recorded many times. Lactation, pregnancy, other autoimmune disease or uncontrolled infection led to exclusion of patients. The authors obtained PBMCs from roughly 10 ml of fresh peripheral blood. Germline loops: CDR1 MNHEY, CDR2 SVGEGT. The CDR3 sequence is 14 residues long. Trimming cost V 6 bases and J 1 base; bases outside gene matches: 6. Amplification targeted TCR beta CDR3 regions from RNA transcripts. Carried out on the TCR CDR3, a first-round RT-PCR used the HTBI primer set. TCRdb re-called the multiplex PCR reads through MiXCR, storing one row per CDR3 protein. The sample shows around 240,000 distinct CDR3 sequences, over 15% of them seen only once.

The chain employs TRBV6-2 or TRBV6-3 and TRBJ2-7; 7 bases are shared with TRBD2. The material sequenced was blood. The clonotype comes from a woman between 18 and 29 years old with Graves' ophthalmopathy. Written as DNA, the CDR3 is TGTGCCAGCAGCCGTGGGGGGGTTTCCTACGAGCAGTACTTC. Translation: CASSRGGVSYEQYF.